This note documents a single TCR beta chain sequence. This sample was included in a study of blood T cell repertoires in COVID-19. Study as a whole: COVID-19 samples from acute and convalescent phases originated in the United States, Italy and Spain. Nucleic acid was either cDNA or gDNA, and it came from T cells, B-cell-depleted T cells, or PBMCs.

Under the authors' procedure: Amplification from reference gene primers served as the basis for estimated nucleated cell counts. Using immunoSEQ multiplex PCR, the repertoire was profiled, and TCRdb retains in-frame clones only, with some absent. V, J and clone size reflect that table, while D and trimming were determined from the DNA. The repertoire includes 120,000 to 150,000 clones, around 90% of them detected once, and over 9.5% sits in the top ten. Germline V lookup: CDR1 LGHDT, CDR2 YNNKEL (reference sequence). Deletions cut 4 bases from V and 0 bases from J, with 11 bases between. This CDR3 has 15 amino acids.

The chain recombines TRBV3-1 (or the pseudogene TRBV3-2) with TRBJ2-3, with D tentatively TRBD1 (6 bases). The clonotype was recovered from a man aged 55 to 70 with active or convalescent COVID-19. The sequenced sample consisted of peripheral blood. The CDR3 nucleotides are TGTGCCAGCAGCCCCGGAGGACAGAGCACAGATACGCAGTATTTT. This sequence encodes CASSPGGQSTDTQYF.